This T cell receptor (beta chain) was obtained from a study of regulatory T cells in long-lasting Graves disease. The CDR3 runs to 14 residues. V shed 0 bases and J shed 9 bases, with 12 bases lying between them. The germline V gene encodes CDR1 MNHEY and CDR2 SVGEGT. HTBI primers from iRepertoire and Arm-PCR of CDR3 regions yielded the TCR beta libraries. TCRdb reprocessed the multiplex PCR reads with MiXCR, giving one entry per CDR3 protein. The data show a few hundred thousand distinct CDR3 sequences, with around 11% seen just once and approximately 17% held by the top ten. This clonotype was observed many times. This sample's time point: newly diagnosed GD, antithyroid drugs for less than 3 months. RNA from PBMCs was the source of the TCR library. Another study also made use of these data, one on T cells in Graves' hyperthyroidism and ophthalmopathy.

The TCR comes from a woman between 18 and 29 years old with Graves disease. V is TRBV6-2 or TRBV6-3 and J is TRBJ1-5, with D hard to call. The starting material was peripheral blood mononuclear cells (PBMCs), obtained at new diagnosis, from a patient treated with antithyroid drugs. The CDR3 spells CASSYSEGLAPQHF. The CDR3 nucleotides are TGTGCCAGCAGTTACTCGGAAGGGTTGGCGCCCCAGCATTTT.